The 8 T cell receptor beta chains in this list originate from one sample, sequenced in a study of blood T cell repertoires in COVID-19. Repertoires were generated with immunoSEQ multiplex PCR, while TCRdb's copy carries only in-frame clones and drops some. The sample lists some 100,000 clones, approximately 87% occurring once. Input material: peripheral blood. These receptors were obtained from a man aged 65-85 years who had recovered from COVID-19.

The gene calls are TRBV5-1 and TRBJ2-7; maybe TRBD2 (5 bases). Trimming removed 4 bases at V and 3 bases at J, with 11 bases between. CDR3 length equals 13 residues. Germline V lookup: CDR1 SGHRS, CDR2 YFSETQ. DNA for the CDR3: TGCGCCAGCAGCCACGGGATCTTCTACGAGCAGTACTTC. This sequence encodes CASSHGIFYEQYF.

This CDR3 is CASSSRPSTINEQFF. Written as DNA, the CDR3 is TGCGCCAGCAGCTCACGACCTAGTACCATAAATGAGCAGTTCTTC. The gene calls are TRBV5-1 and TRBJ2-1; no clear D gene. The CDR3 sequence is 15 residues long. In germline, CDR1 is SGHRS, CDR2 YFSETQ. Trimming stripped 3 bases from V and 7 bases from J, with 17 bases between.

This chain connects TRBV11-2 to TRBJ1-1; D is possibly TRBD1 (5 bases). V was trimmed by 6 bases and J by 6 bases, leaving 14 bases between them. Germline V gene lookup returns CDR1 SGHAT and CDR2 FQNNGV. The CDR3 is 13 residues long. In DNA form, the CDR3 reads TGTGCCAGCAGTCCCCGACAGTGGTCTGAAGCTTTCTTT. Amino acid sequence: CASSPRQWSEAFF.

V usage is TRBV29-1 and J usage is TRBJ2-3; D might be TRBD2 (6 bases). Deletions cut 7 bases from V and 1 base from J, with 15 bases between. The CDR3 sequence is 14 residues long. Germline values: CDR1 SQVTM, CDR2 ANQGSEA. The CDR3 bases are TGCAGCGCCGCCCGGGGGACGGGCACAGATACGCAGTATTTT. This encodes CSAARGTGTDTQYF.

The chain has TRBV4-1 and TRBJ1-2, with 9 bases fitting TRBD1. The CDR3 runs 17 residues. After removal of 1 base from V and 7 bases from J, the junction contained 13 bases not matched to a gene. Germline V gene lookup returns CDR1 MGHRA and CDR2 YSYEKL. The CDR3 nucleotides are TGCGCCAGCAGCCAAGGTGGGACAGGGTCCCCTCAGGCTGGCTACACCTTC. As protein: CASSQGGTGSPQAGYTF.

This clone has only one observation. This CDR3 is CASRERGQLNTEAFF. For the CDR3, the DNA is TGTGCCAGCAGAGAACGCGGACAGCTGAACACTGAAGCTTTCTTT. V usage is TRBV2 and J usage is TRBJ1-1; tentatively, D is TRBD1 (6 bases). Germline V lookup: CDR1 SNHLY, CDR2 FYNNEI. V was shortened by 6 bases and J by 0 bases, with 14 bases between the two germline ends. This CDR3 region has 15 residues.

For the CDR3, the DNA is TGTGCCAGTAGTACACAGGGAGCTGGAAACACCATATATTTT. It yields the protein CASSTQGAGNTIYF. The chain is built from TRBV19 and TRBJ1-3; possible D gene TRBD1, 6 bases. The CDR3 has 14 residues. Germline CDR1 and CDR2: LNHDA and SQIVND (reference sequence). V shed 4 bases and J shed 2 bases, with 9 bases lying between them.

The chain carries TRBV6-6 and TRBJ1-5; unclear D gene. Germline V gene data show CDR1 as MNHNY and CDR2 as SVGAGI (reference sequence). The CDR3 is made up of 14 amino acids. The V end was cut by 2 bases, the J end by 4 bases, with 9 bases between. The CDR3 DNA reads as TGTGCCAGCAGTTACCCCGAGGCGAATCAGCCCCAGCATTTT. Translating gives CASSYPEANQPQHF.